The entry below gives a single T cell receptor beta chain sequence along with its context. This clonotype was recorded a few times. The antigen it binds to is not known. Qualities for individual bases were not recorded, and no much larger clone is one base off. The ophthalmopathy patients had moderately to severely active disease, with a Clinical Activity Score of 3 or higher, a NOSPECS grade of 4 or higher, and a disease duration of less than 3 months. Anyone with other autoimmune diseases, uncontrolled infections, pregnancy or lactation was excluded from the study. Diagnosis was based on clinical symptoms, serum thyroxine, TRAb, thyroid ultrasound and orbital computed tomography. Using Ficoll-Paque density gradient centrifugation, PBMCs were isolated from over 8.5 ml of fresh peripheral blood. Total RNA was extracted using Trizol reagent, and RNA quality was checked on an Agilent 2100 Bioanalyzer.

The sample comes from a study of Graves' ophthalmopathy and Graves' hyperthyroidism (dated by TCRdb to 2016 to 2019). About the study as a whole: Peripheral blood was collected before any treatment was given, at the time of initial diagnosis. For independent validation, a separate cohort was made up of 18 to 20 hyperthyroidism patients plus 17 patients who later progressed from hyperthyroidism to ophthalmopathy. Once sampling was done, hyperthyroidism patients were given methimazole at a starting dose of 30 mg daily, while ophthalmopathy patients were given high-dose intravenous methylprednisolone. In total, some 140 blood samples were TCR-sequenced: roughly 45 ophthalmopathy, around 75 hyperthyroidism and approximately 17 hyperthyroidism-to-ophthalmopathy patients. The study used TCR beta repertoire signatures to distinguish Graves' ophthalmopathy from Graves' hyperthyroidism and to predict progression to ophthalmopathy. T-cell repertoires of thyroid tissue and blood were compared in six or seven hyperthyroidism patients. A discovery set of about a hundred patients (43 ophthalmopathy, about 58 stable hyperthyroidism) was enrolled to explore V-J signatures distinguishing ophthalmopathy from hyperthyroidism. What the study reported, not specific to this receptor: No statistical method was used to set the sample size in advance, and the investigators knew which group each participant was assigned to. In validation, the model predicted ophthalmopathy progression with about 70% sensitivity and approximately 72% specificity; more than ten predicted patients were CT-confirmed with GO in a median of approximately 6.5 months. Most of the expanded thyroid clonotypes with a frequency above 0.001 were also detected in blood, and it was suggested that the thyroid immune response may be reflected by blood repertoires. Ophthalmopathy was separated from stable hyperthyroidism by the 13-signature model with roughly 90% sensitivity and 81% to 84% specificity in cross-validation and with 80%/75% in the test set.

From the cysteine up to the phenylalanine, the CDR3 has a length of 12 residues. The DNA shown is the 36-base CDR3, in frame from base 1. CDR1 and CDR2 are drawn from the germline V gene: SGHAT, FQNNGV. V and J are truncated by 5 bases and 7 bases respectively, leaving an intervening sequence of 10 bases. For repertoire sequencing, the TCR beta CDR3 regions were amplified from RNA transcripts. The first round of RT-PCR was done with HTBI primers and the Qiagen OneStep RT-PCR kit, and was followed by a second round of multiplex PCR, then size selection and purification. Libraries were sequenced paired-end with 100 bp reads on an Illumina HiSeq2000. On the study's bioinformatics: SOAPnuke was used to process the reads, removing any read that contained adapters or uncalled bases, had a mean Phred below 15, or lacked an exact match to the constant primer or identifier. High-quality paired reads were merged with COPE v1.2.5. Clonotypes were defined as unique nucleotide sequences and were aligned to IMGT TRB V, D and J references using MiTCR v1.1. Analysis was restricted to V-J combinations with a frequency above 0.0001, which covered roughly 99% of repertoires. For each V-J combination, a TCR clonal expansion and chaos score was defined as the ratio of F50 clonal expansion to chaos observed in the TCRdist matrix. Welch's t-statistics and random forest were used to narrow the features down to more than 10 V-J combinations, which were then fed into a naive Bayes classifier. The Morisita-Horn index was used to measure how similar the thyroid and blood repertoires were. TCRdb reanalyzed the raw reads on its own, using fastp at Q25 for trimming and MiXCR for clone calling, and kept in-frame beta chains. Every entry covers one CDR3 protein and lists the most common genes and DNA from its rows. None of the V and J calls come from the authors' own analysis; TCRdb made them. Within this sample are around 670,000 distinct CDR3 sequences, with roughly 40% of them counted one time only. The ten largest account for approximately 43% of the sample.

Source material: peripheral blood. The receptor was derived from an adult man with Graves' ophthalmopathy. The sequence links TRBV11-2 to TRBJ2-3; the D call could be TRBD1 or TRBD2, with each sharing 5 bases. The nucleotide sequence is TGTGCCAGCAGCCTGAGGGGTTATACGCAGTATTTT. Its translation reads: CASSLRGYTQYF.